This T cell receptor (beta chain) was recorded in a study of graft-versus-host responses after intestinal transplantation. The study, taken as a whole, reports: Among circulating GvH clones, peak levels were associated with early post-transplant declines in HvG clones.

The table lists this clone with a count of one. The target antigen is unknown. Generated by immunoSEQ multiplex PCR, the TCRdb table keeps only in-frame clones and is missing some. The table includes tens of thousands of clones, around 91% detected once. The CDR3 has 16 residues. The V gene's germline CDR1 is LNHDA and CDR2 SQIVND (reference sequence). V lost 5 bases to trimming and J lost 4 bases, with 15 bases between them. The sequences come from unstimulated CD4+ T cells sorted from spleen or lymph node cells, collected before intestinal transplant. V and J are TRBV19 and TRBJ1-6; D is possibly TRBD1 (6 bases). This TCR was recovered from a human donor who received an intestinal transplant. As DNA, the CDR3 is TGTGCCAGTAGTTTGGGGGCCCTTGATTATAATTCACCCCTCCACTTT. It codes for CASSLGALDYNSPLHF.